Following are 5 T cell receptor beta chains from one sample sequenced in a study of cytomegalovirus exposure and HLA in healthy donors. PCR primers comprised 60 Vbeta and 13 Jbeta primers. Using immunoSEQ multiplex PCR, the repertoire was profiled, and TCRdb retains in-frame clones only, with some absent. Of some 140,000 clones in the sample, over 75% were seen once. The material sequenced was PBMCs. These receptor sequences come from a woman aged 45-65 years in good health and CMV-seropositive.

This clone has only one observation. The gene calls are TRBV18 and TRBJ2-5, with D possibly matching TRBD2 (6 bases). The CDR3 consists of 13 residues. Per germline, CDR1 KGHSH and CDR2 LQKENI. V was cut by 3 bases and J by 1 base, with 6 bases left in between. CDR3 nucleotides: TGTGCCAGCTCACCGGGGGGCCAAGAGACCCAGTACTTC. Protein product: CASSPGGQETQYF.

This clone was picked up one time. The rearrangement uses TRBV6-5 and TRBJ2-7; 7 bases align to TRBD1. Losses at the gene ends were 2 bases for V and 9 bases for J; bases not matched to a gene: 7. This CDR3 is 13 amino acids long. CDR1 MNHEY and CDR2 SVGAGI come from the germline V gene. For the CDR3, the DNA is TGTGCCAGCAGTTACGGGACAGAGATCGGGCAGTACTTC. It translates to CASSYGTEIGQYF.

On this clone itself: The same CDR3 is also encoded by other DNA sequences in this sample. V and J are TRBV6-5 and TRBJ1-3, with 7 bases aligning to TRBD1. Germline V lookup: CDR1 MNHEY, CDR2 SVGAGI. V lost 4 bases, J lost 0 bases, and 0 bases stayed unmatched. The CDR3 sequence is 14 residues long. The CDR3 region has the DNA TGTGCCAGCAGTTGGACAGGCTCTGGAAACACCATATATTTT. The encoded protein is CASSWTGSGNTIYF.

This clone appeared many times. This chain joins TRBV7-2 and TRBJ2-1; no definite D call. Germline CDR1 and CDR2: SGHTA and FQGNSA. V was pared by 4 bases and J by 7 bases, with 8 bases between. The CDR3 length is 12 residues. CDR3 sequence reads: CASSYLGNEQFF. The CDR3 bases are TGTGCCAGCAGCTACCTCGGGAATGAGCAGTTCTTC. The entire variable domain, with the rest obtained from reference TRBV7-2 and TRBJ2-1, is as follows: GAGVSQSPSNKVTEKGKDVELRCDPISGHTALYWYRQSLGQGLEFLIYFQGNSAPDKSGLPSDRFSAERTGGSVSTLTIQRTQQEDSAVYLCASSYLGNEQFFGPGTRLTVL.

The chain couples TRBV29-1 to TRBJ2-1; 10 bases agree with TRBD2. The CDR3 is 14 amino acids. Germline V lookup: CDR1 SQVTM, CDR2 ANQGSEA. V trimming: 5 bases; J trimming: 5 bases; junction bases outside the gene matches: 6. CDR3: CSVPTSGAHNEQFF. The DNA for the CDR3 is TGCAGCGTTCCCACTAGCGGGGCCCACAATGAGCAGTTCTTC.